Shown below are 10 T cell receptor beta chains from a single sample sequenced in a study of regulatory T cells in long-lasting Graves disease. HTBI primers from iRepertoire and Arm-PCR of CDR3 regions yielded the TCR beta libraries. In TCRdb, the multiplex PCR reads were re-called with MiXCR into one record per CDR3 protein. The data hold about 240,000 distinct CDR3 sequences, with roughly a fifth observed a single time. Time point meaning: newly diagnosed GD, antithyroid drugs for less than 3 months. TCR sequences were obtained from RNA taken from PBMCs. The sequencing used peripheral blood mononuclear cells (PBMCs), collected at new diagnosis, from a patient treated with antithyroid drugs. These receptor sequences come from a female donor with Graves disease.

This clonotype was recorded many times. The chain is built from TRBV20-1 and TRBJ2-7; D gene unclear. Germline assignment: CDR1 DFQATT and CDR2 SNEGSKA (reference sequence). The CDR3 runs 11 residues. Trimming took off 6 bases at V and 0 bases at J, with 6 bases between the two ends. The CDR3 sequence is CSAAASYEQYF. Written as DNA, the CDR3 is TGCAGTGCGGCTGCCTCCTACGAGCAGTACTTC.

The gene calls are TRBV7-2 and TRBJ2-1; D might be TRBD2 (6 bases). V gave up 0 bases and J gave up 10 bases, with 7 bases separating them. The CDR3 is 12 residues long. CDR1 and CDR2 from the germline V gene are SGHTA and FQGNSA. The CDR3 protein is CASSLAGREQFF. The DNA of the CDR3 is TGTGCCAGCAGCTTAGCGGGGAGGGAGCAGTTCTTC.

The CDR3, as DNA: TGTGCCAGCTCACCACGGGGGGCTCCGAATTCACCCCTCCACTTT. This translates into CASSPRGAPNSPLHF. The V call is TRBV18, the J call TRBJ1-6; D is possibly TRBD1 (6 bases). Germline V gene sequence: CDR1 KGHSH, CDR2 LQKENI. CDR3 length: 15 residues. The V end was cut by 1 base, the J end by 7 bases, with 11 bases between.

Remarks on this clonotype: A far larger clone is just one base off, so this is likely a read error. The V gene is TRBV20-1, the J gene TRBJ2-1, with 9 bases fitting TRBD2. The germline V gene encodes CDR1 DFQATT and CDR2 SNEGSKA (reference sequence). Trimming removed 2 bases from V and 10 bases from J; junction bases left unmatched: 9. This CDR3 is 14 amino acids long. Here the CDR3 reads CSARLGAGGYEQFF. The DNA of the CDR3 is TGCAGTGCTAGATTAGGAGCGGGGGGCTACGAGCAGTTCTTC.

CDR3 region: CASRPQGDNEQFF. The CDR3 bases are TGCGCCAGCAGGCCCCAGGGTGACAATGAGCAGTTCTTC. The V gene is TRBV5-1, the J gene TRBJ2-1; perhaps TRBD1 as D (5 bases). CDR3 length equals 13 residues. Trimming left V 5 bases short and J 5 bases short, with 11 bases between. Looked up from germline, CDR1 is SGHRS and CDR2 is YFSETQ. Based on the CDR3 plus reference TRBV5-1 and TRBJ2-1, the full variable domain is KAGVTQTPRYLIKTRGQQVTLSCSPISGHRSVSWYQQTPGQGLQFLFEYFSETQRNKGNFPGRFSGRQFSNSRSEMNVSTLELGDSALYLCASRPQGDNEQFFGPGTRLTVL.

In this sample, this clonotype turned up many times. J is TRBJ2-1 and V is TRBV15, with 12 bases matching TRBD2. CDR1 LNHNV and CDR2 YYDKDF come from the germline V gene (reference sequence). V trimming: 5 bases; J trimming: 7 bases; junction bases outside the gene matches: 9. This CDR3 spans 16 amino acids. The CDR3 DNA reads TGTGCCACCAGCTTTGTTGGACTAGCGGGAAATAATGAGCAGTTCTTC. Translation: CATSFVGLAGNNEQFF. Using reference TRBV15 and TRBJ2-1 for the parts outside the CDR3, the full variable domain is DAMVIQNPRYQVTQFGKPVTLSCSQTLNHNVMYWYQQKSSQAPKLLFHYYDKDFNNEADTPDNFQSRRPNTSFCFLDIRSPGLGDTAMYLCATSFVGLAGNNEQFFGPGTRLTVL.

The genes are TRBV7-9 and TRBJ2-7; TRBD2 aligns across 9 bases. The germline V gene has CDR1 SEHNR and CDR2 FQNEAQ (reference sequence). There are 14 residues in the CDR3. V lost 6 bases to trimming and J lost 6 bases; unmatched junction nucleotides: 9. The CDR3 is CASRTLAGGLEQYF. For the CDR3, the DNA is TGTGCCAGCAGGACACTAGCGGGCGGGCTCGAGCAGTACTTC.

This sequence joins TRBV7-9 and TRBJ1-2, with D possibly TRBD1 on 5 matching bases. Germline lookup yields CDR1 SEHNR and CDR2 FQNEAQ (reference sequence). The length of the CDR3 is 12 residues. V was pared by 4 bases and J by 2 bases, with 5 bases between. CDR3 amino acids: CASSSGNYGYTF. CDR3 DNA: TGTGCCAGCAGCTCAGGGAACTATGGCTACACCTTC.

Note on this clonotype: Being one base from a much bigger clone, this may be a read error. The chain combines TRBV20-1 with TRBJ2-7; a possible D gene is TRBD2 (6 bases). The CDR3 spans 17 residues. Germline assignment: CDR1 DFQATT and CDR2 SNEGSKA (reference sequence). CDR3 in amino acids: CSAKGEAGRGSRNEQSF. DNA for the CDR3: TGCAGTGCGAAGGGAGAGGCGGGGCGGGGATCACGGAATGAGCAGTCCTTC.

This clonotype was seen ten or more times. The chain couples TRBV5-6 to TRBJ1-5; D is possibly TRBD1 (5 bases). Germline-derived CDR1 and CDR2 are SGHDT and YYEEEE. V was trimmed by 0 bases and J by 0 bases, leaving 7 bases between them. The CDR3 consists of 15 residues. The CDR3 is CASSLGGLSNQPQHF. The CDR3 DNA is TGTGCCAGCAGCTTGGGGGGACTTAGCAATCAGCCCCAGCATTTT.